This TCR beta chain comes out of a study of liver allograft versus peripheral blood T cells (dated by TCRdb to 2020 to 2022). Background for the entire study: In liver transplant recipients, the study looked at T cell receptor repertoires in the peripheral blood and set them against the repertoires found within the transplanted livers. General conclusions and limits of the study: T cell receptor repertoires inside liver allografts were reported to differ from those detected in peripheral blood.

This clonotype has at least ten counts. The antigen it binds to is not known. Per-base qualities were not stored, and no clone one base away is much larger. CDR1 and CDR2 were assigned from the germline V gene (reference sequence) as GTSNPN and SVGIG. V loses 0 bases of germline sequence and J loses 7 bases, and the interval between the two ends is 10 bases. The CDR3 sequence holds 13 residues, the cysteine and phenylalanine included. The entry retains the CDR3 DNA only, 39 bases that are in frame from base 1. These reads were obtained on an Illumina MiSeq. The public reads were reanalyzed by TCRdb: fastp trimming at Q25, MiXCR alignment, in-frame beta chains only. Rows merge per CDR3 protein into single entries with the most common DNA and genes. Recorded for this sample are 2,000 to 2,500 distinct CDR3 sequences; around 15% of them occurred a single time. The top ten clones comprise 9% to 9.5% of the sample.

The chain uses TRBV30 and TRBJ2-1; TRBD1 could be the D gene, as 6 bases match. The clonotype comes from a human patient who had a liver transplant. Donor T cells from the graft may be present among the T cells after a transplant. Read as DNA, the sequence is TGTGCCTGGAGTGTACGAGGGGGAAATGAGCAGTTCTTC. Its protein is CAWSVRGGNEQFF.